Shown below are 16 T cell receptor beta chains from a single sample sequenced in a study of blood T cell repertoires in COVID-19. Assay used: immunoSEQ multiplex PCR; TCRdb lists only in-frame clones, some missing. The sample has approximately 170,000 clones, roughly four fifths seen once. The sample consisted of peripheral blood. The receptor set was obtained from an elderly woman with acute or convalescent COVID-19.

This clone was recorded once. The chain couples TRBV5-4 to TRBJ2-7; TRBD2 aligns across 8 bases. The CDR3 has 15 amino acids. V lost 4 bases, J lost 1 base, and 7 bases stayed unmatched. Looked up from germline, CDR1 is SGHNT and CDR2 is YYREEE (reference sequence). CDR3 in DNA: TGTGCCAGCAGCCGGGGGGGCGGGAGTTCCTACGAGCAGTACTTC. It yields the protein CASSRGGGSSYEQYF.

The rearrangement links TRBV19 to TRBJ1-2; 7 bases are a match to TRBD1. V dropped 3 bases and J dropped 2; count of bases not matched to a gene: 6. The length of the CDR3 is 15 residues. Looked up from germline, CDR1 is LNHDA and CDR2 is SQIVND (reference sequence). This CDR3 reads CASSIKTGTNYGYTF. The CDR3 DNA is TGTGCCAGTAGTATTAAGACAGGGACAAACTATGGCTACACCTTC.

J is TRBJ1-5 and V is TRBV30; 7 bases are shared with TRBD1. CDR3 length: 17 residues. With V trimmed by 1 base and J by 4 bases, 13 bases remained unmatched. Germline V gene sequence: CDR1 GTSNPN, CDR2 SVGIG (reference sequence). CDR3 sequence reads: CAWSDPVGQWLNQPQHF. The CDR3, as DNA: TGTGCCTGGAGTGATCCGGTGGGACAGTGGTTGAATCAGCCCCAGCATTTT.

The chain has TRBV30 and TRBJ2-3; 9 positions agree with TRBD2. J lost 2 bases, V lost 0 bases, and 6 bases had no gene match. The CDR3 sequence is 16 residues long. Germline CDR1 and CDR2: GTSNPN and SVGIG (reference sequence). The CDR3 loop is CAWSVGLAGTTDTQYF. CDR3 DNA: TGTGCCTGGAGTGTTGGGCTAGCGGGAACCACAGATACGCAGTATTTT.

This clone was recorded only once. V and J are TRBV5-6 and TRBJ1-1, with 9 bases that match TRBD1. This CDR3 comprises 19 residues. V lost 0 bases to trimming and J lost 1 base; unmatched junction nucleotides: 13. Germline V gene lookup returns CDR1 SGHDT and CDR2 YYEEEE. For the CDR3, the DNA is TGTGCCAGCAGCTTGGTTCCACCAGGACAGGGGAGAACGAACACTGAAGCTTTCTTT. It yields the protein CASSLVPPGQGRTNTEAFF.

The chain joins TRBV5-1 to TRBJ2-3; 7 bases are shared with TRBD2. V was clipped by 2 bases and J by 8 bases; unmatched bases: 2. From germline, CDR1 is SGHRS and CDR2 YFSETQ. This CDR3 contains 12 residues. In DNA, the CDR3 is TGCGCCAGCAGCTTAGGGGAGGGTACGCAGTATTTT. Translating gives CASSLGEGTQYF.

V is TRBV9 and J is TRBJ2-7, with a tentative D call TRBD1 (6 bases). The V end lost 5 bases, the J end lost 13 bases, and 16 bases lay between the germline ends. This CDR3 is 11 amino acids long. The germline V gene encodes CDR1 SGDLS and CDR2 YYNGEE. The DNA for the CDR3 is TGTGCCAGCAGGAACAGGGATGTTTGTTACTTC. Translated, it gives CASRNRDVCYF.

This clone was observed a single time. The chain uses TRBV3-1 (or the pseudogene TRBV3-2) and TRBJ1-1, with TRBD1 identical over 7 bases. V trimming: 4 bases; J trimming: 11 bases; junction bases outside the gene matches: 7. CDR3 size: 12 residues. The V gene's germline CDR1 is LGHDT and CDR2 YNNKEL (reference sequence). Here the CDR3 DNA reads TGTGCCAGCAGCCCGTTACAGGGGCAGGCTTTCTTT. It specifies CASSPLQGQAFF.

CDR3 DNA sequence: TGTGCCTGCCAGCAGCGAAATGAGCAGTTCTTC. This codes for CACQQRNEQFF. The chain employs TRBV30 and TRBJ2-1; D not resolved. CDR3 length: 11 amino acids. Germline CDR1 and CDR2: GTSNPN and SVGIG (reference sequence). The ends were cut back, 6 bases at V and 7 bases at J, with 10 bases in the middle.

This chain uses TRBV9 with TRBJ2-3; TRBD2 agrees at 13 bases. Trimming removed 0 bases from V and 0 bases from J; junction bases left unmatched: 7. The germline V gene encodes CDR1 SGDLS and CDR2 YYNGEE. This CDR3 is built from 19 residues. Here the CDR3 reads CASSVAGLAGATSTDTQYF. CDR3 sequence (DNA): TGTGCCAGCAGCGTAGCAGGACTAGCGGGAGCAACTAGCACAGATACGCAGTATTTT.

CDR3: CASSLWDLLAGAPRETQYF. The CDR3 region has the DNA TGTGCCAGCAGTTTATGGGATTTACTAGCGGGGGCCCCGCGAGAGACCCAGTACTTC. This chain uses TRBV28 with TRBJ2-5; 11 bases match TRBD2. Per germline, CDR1 MDHEN and CDR2 SYDVKM. V gave up 0 bases and J gave up 4 bases; unmatched junction bases: 13. This CDR3 has 19 amino acids.

The chain combines TRBV7-9 with TRBJ1-1; perhaps TRBD1 as D (5 bases). Germline V gene sequence: CDR1 SEHNR, CDR2 FQNEAQ (reference sequence). CDR3 length equals 16 residues. The V and J ends lost 5 bases and 7 bases respectively, with 23 bases between them. CDR3: CASSPPGRRGLLEAFF. Written as DNA, the CDR3 is TGTGCCAGCAGCCCCCCGGGTAGAAGGGGCCTTCTTGAAGCTTTCTTT.

The chain recombines TRBV5-1 with TRBJ2-5; 12 bases match TRBD2. The CDR3 covers 15 residues. CDR1 is SGHRS, CDR2 YFSETQ, per germline. Germline trimming cut 0 bases from V and 4 bases from J; bases unmatched to any gene: 1. The CDR3, as DNA: TGCGCCAGCAGCTTGGAGACTAGCGGGAGAGAGACCCAGTACTTC. The encoded protein is CASSLETSGRETQYF.

V is TRBV19 and J is TRBJ1-3; D is unresolved. Trimming pared 3 bases from V and 8 bases from J, leaving 8 bases between. CDR1 is LNHDA, CDR2 SQIVND, per germline (reference sequence). The CDR3 consists of 12 residues. CDR3 loop: CASSISRDTIYF. As DNA, the CDR3 is TGTGCCAGTAGTATTTCGCGGGACACCATATATTTT.

V usage is TRBV5-4 and J usage is TRBJ2-2; TRBD1 is a possible D gene (5 bases). In germline, CDR1 is SGHNT, CDR2 YYREEE (reference sequence). V was shortened by 3 bases and J by 3 bases, with 15 bases between the two germline ends. The CDR3 sequence is 16 residues long. The CDR3 region is CASSSEPVRDTGELFF. The CDR3 coding sequence is TGTGCCAGCAGCTCGGAGCCGGTCAGGGACACCGGGGAGCTGTTTTTT.

The chain couples TRBV29-1 to TRBJ2-2, with D perhaps TRBD2 (5 bases). Germline-derived CDR1 and CDR2 are SQVTM and ANQGSEA. CDR3 size: 12 residues. The V and J ends lost 5 bases and 7 bases respectively, with 11 bases between them. In DNA form, the CDR3 reads TGCAGCGTTCCGAGCGGTGGCGGGGAGCTGTTTTTT. Its translation: CSVPSGGGELFF.